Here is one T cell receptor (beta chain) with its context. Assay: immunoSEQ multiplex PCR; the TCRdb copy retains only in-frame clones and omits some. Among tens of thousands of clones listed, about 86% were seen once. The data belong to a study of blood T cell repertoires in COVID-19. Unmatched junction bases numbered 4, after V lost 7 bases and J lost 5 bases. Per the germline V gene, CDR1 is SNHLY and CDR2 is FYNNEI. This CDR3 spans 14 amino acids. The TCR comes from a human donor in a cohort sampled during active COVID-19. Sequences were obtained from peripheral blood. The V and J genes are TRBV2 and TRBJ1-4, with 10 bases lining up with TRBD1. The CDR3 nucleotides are TGTGCCAGCAAACGGGACAGGGGCAATGAAAAACTGTTTTTT. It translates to CASKRDRGNEKLFF.